Listed below are T cell receptor beta chains from one sample, sequenced in a study of T cell repertoires in cytomegalovirus infection. For these receptors, no antigen is known. Using its own MiXCR run on the reads, TCRdb lists one record per CDR3 protein. The repertoire holds some 920,000 distinct CDR3 sequences, roughly 31% seen once, with about an eighth in the top ten. Sequenced here: cultured CD8+ T cells from PBMCs, sampled from culture after CMV antigen stimulation. All receptors come from a human donor in good health (CMV status not recorded). Some clones in this sample may be carry-over from other donors' samples. Each CDR3 is given with its conserved first and last residue. A D gene is named only where the DNA matches it firmly. Size is stated for part of the rows, as once, few or many counts, or as a class when the clone is expanded.

abundance	j_gene	d_gene	v_gene	CDR3nt	CDR3aa
.	TRBJ1-2	.	TRBV6-6	TGTGCCAGCAGTTACAGGTTGGCAGGGCGCGGCTACACCTTC	CASSYRLAGRGYTF
.	TRBJ1-1	TRBD1	TRBV4-3	TGCGCCAGCAGCCAAGTGGGGACAGGGGTGGCAGCTTTCTTT	CASSQVGTGVAAFF
.	TRBJ2-7	TRBD2	TRBV4-1	TGCGCCAGCAGCCCTCCGGGACTAGACGGTTCCGAGCAGTACTTC	CASSPPGLDGSEQYF
many	TRBJ2-3	.	TRBV6-2/TRBV6-3	TGTGCCAGCAGTTACAGCCGGGGCGCAGATACGCAGTATTTT	CASSYSRGADTQYF
.	TRBJ2-5	.	TRBV5-5	TGTGCCAGCAGCTTGGCAGGGACGCACAAAGAGACCCAGTACTTC	CASSLAGTHKETQYF
.	TRBJ2-1	.	TRBV10-3	TGTGCCATCAGTGCCCCCGGAGAGGGGGCCTACAATGAGCAGTTCTTC	CAISAPGEGAYNEQFF
.	TRBJ1-2	TRBD1	TRBV7-6	TGTGCCAGCAGCGGCGAGGGGGCCCTTGATGGCTACACCTTC	CASSGEGALDGYTF
few	TRBJ2-3	.	TRBV5-8	TGTGCCAGCAGCCCGGTCAACCTGGCGGGAGATACGCAGTATTTT	CASSPVNLAGDTQYF
few	TRBJ1-5	.	TRBV6-1	TGTGCCAGCATCTCCGGGGGTCATAATCAGCCCCAGCATTTT	CASISGGHNQPQHF
.	TRBJ2-7	.	TRBV7-9	TGTGCCAGCAGCTCCAGGGGGGGGGGCTACGAGCAGTACTTC	CASSSRGGGYEQYF
many	TRBJ1-1	.	TRBV7-8	TGTGCCAGCAGCCTCGACCTACCGGGGGCTGGTGAAGCTTTCTTT	CASSLDLPGAGEAFF
.	TRBJ1-6	.	TRBV7-2	TGTGCCAGCACCGCGGACTTAGGGGATTCACCACTCCACTTT	CASTADLGDSPLHF
.	TRBJ1-6	.	TRBV6-1	TGTGCCAGCAATGAACGTTCCGCAGATTATTCACCCCTCCACTTT	CASNERSADYSPLHF
.	TRBJ1-2	TRBD1	TRBV2	TGTGCCAGCAGTGAGATGGACAGGGGAATAACTAACTATGGCTACACCTTC	CASSEMDRGITNYGYTF
many	TRBJ1-2	.	TRBV6-5	TGTGCCAGCAGTTACTCGAACATAGCTAACTATGGCTACACCTTC	CASSYSNIANYGYTF
many	TRBJ2-6	.	TRBV7-6	TGTGCCAGCAGCTTAGAGATAACCACCTCTGGGGCCAACGTCCTGACTTTC	CASSLEITTSGANVLTF
.	TRBJ1-1	.	TRBV6-2/TRBV6-3	TGTGCCAGCAGTCCTCCCTTCCCGTTCGACAGCAACACTGAAGCTTTCTTT	CASSPPFPFDSNTEAFF
.	TRBJ1-2	.	TRBV27	TGTGCCAGCAGTAAAGGGACACCAGCTAACTATGGCTACACCTTC	CASSKGTPANYGYTF
.	TRBJ2-5	TRBD2	TRBV7-6	TGTGCTAGCTGCCCTAGACTAGCGGGGGGCCAGGAGACCCAGTACTTC	CASCPRLAGGQETQYF
many	TRBJ2-5	TRBD1	TRBV7-9	TGTGCCAGCAGCTCTACAGGGGGCGCGGAAGAGACCCAGTACTTC	CASSSTGGAEETQYF
many	TRBJ1-1	.	TRBV7-8	TGTGCCAGCGAGGGGAGGAACACTGAAGCTTTCTTT	CASEGRNTEAFF
.	TRBJ2-4	.	TRBV28	TGTGCCAGCAGTTTAATAGGGACAGCCAAAAACATTCAGTACTTC	CASSLIGTAKNIQYF
few	TRBJ1-2	.	TRBV6-1	TGTGCCAGCAGTTCTTACACGGGGGCGCCTGGCTACACCTTC	CASSSYTGAPGYTF
many	TRBJ2-1	TRBD2	TRBV7-9	TGTGCCAGCAGCAGTACTAGCGGGGGGGCTAATGAGCAGTTCTTC	CASSSTSGGANEQFF
.	TRBJ2-1	TRBD2	TRBV7-8	TGTGCCAGCAGCCGTCCAGGGCGCGGGGGGAGGAATGAGCAGTTCTTC	CASSRPGRGGRNEQFF